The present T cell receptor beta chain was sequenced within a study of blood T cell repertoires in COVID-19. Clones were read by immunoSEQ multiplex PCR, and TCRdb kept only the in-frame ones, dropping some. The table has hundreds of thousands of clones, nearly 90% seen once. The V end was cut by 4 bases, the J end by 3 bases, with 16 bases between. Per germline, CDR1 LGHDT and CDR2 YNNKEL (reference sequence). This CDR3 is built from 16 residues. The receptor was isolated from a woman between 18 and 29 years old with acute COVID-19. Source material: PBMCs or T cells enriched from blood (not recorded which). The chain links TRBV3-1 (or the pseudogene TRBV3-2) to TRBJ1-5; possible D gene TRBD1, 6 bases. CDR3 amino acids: CASSLSLGAVNQPQHF. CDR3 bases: TGTGCCAGCAGCCTATCCCTGGGGGCGGTCAATCAGCCCCAGCATTTT.